The 13 T cell receptor beta chains below come from one sample, sequenced in a study of blood T cell repertoires in COVID-19. The table came from immunoSEQ multiplex PCR; TCRdb's copy has only in-frame clones and leaves some out. Of fewer than 200,000 clones listed, 81% are singletons. Sequencing was performed on peripheral blood. The receptor source for this set is an elderly woman with COVID-19, enrolled during active disease.

This CDR3 is CASSPRTGGPPGYEQYF. DNA of the CDR3: TGTGCCAGCAGCCCCCGGACAGGGGGCCCTCCTGGGTACGAGCAGTACTTC. The chain uses TRBV28 and TRBJ2-7; 11 bases align to TRBD1. Per germline, CDR1 MDHEN and CDR2 SYDVKM. V lost 6 bases to trimming and J lost 4 bases; unmatched junction nucleotides: 14. CDR3 length equals 17 residues.

The CDR3 spells CASSRLTDTQYF. CDR3 sequence (DNA): TGTGCCAGTAGTAGACTCACAGATACGCAGTATTTT. This sequence joins TRBV19 and TRBJ2-3; unclear D gene. The CDR3 runs to 12 residues. Trimming stripped 4 bases from V and 2 bases from J, with 4 bases between. CDR1 is LNHDA, CDR2 SQIVND, per germline (reference sequence).

The rearrangement joins TRBV10-3 to TRBJ2-6; a possible D gene is TRBD1 (6 bases). CDR3 length: 14 residues. Trimming removed 6 bases at V and 2 bases at J, with 8 bases between. Germline values: CDR1 ENHRY, CDR2 SYGVKD. CDR3 sequence: CAIRDSPGANVLTF. CDR3 DNA: TGTGCCATCAGGGACAGCCCTGGGGCCAACGTCCTGACTTTC.

The V call is TRBV2, the J call TRBJ1-1; 9 bases line up with TRBD1. The CDR3 sequence is 13 residues long. V dropped 6 bases and J dropped 5; count of bases not matched to a gene: 4. Germline V CDR1 and CDR2: SNHLY, FYNNEI. The CDR3 sequence is CASRGTGLTEAFF. The DNA of the CDR3 is TGTGCCAGCAGAGGGACAGGGTTAACTGAAGCTTTCTTT. Based on the CDR3 plus reference TRBV2 and TRBJ1-1, the full variable domain is EPEVTQTPSHQVTQMGQEVILRCVPISNHLYFYWYRQILGQKVEFLVSFYNNEISEKSEIFDDQFSVERPDGSNFTLKIRSTKLEDSAMYFCASRGTGLTEAFFGQGTRLTVV.

Remarks on this clone: The junction does not match germline at one end; this may be a read error. The J gene is TRBJ1-2, the V gene TRBV5-1; 9 nucleotides align to TRBD1. Germline CDR1 reads SGHRS; CDR2 reads YFSETQ. The CDR3 has 13 residues. The chain's CDR3 is CASSLSPGQGIHF. CDR3 bases: TGCGCCAGCAGCTTGTCCCCGGGACAGGGAATCCACTTC.

The chain uses TRBV7-6 and TRBJ2-7; 7 nucleotides line up with TRBD1. Germline CDR1 is SGHVS and CDR2 is FNYEAQ. The CDR3 covers 13 residues. V lost 5 bases to trimming and J lost 3 bases; unmatched junction nucleotides: 4. Written as DNA, the CDR3 is TGTGCCAGCAGCACCGGACAGGTCTACGAGCAGTACTTC. Amino acids: CASSTGQVYEQYF.

The chain couples TRBV18 to TRBJ2-3; 8 bases line up with TRBD2. V was pared by 0 bases and J by 1 base, with 3 bases of the junction left unmatched. Germline V gene data show CDR1 as KGHSH and CDR2 as LQKENI. This CDR3 comprises 16 residues. The CDR3 reads CASSPPVSGGTDTQYF. The CDR3 nucleotides read TGTGCCAGCTCACCACCGGTTAGCGGGGGCACAGATACGCAGTATTTT.

Here the CDR3 reads CASSLEGTGRYNEQFF. CDR3 DNA: TGCGCCAGCAGCTTGGAGGGGACAGGGAGGTACAATGAGCAGTTCTTC. The chain uses TRBV5-1 and TRBJ2-1; 9 nucleotides agree with TRBD1. This CDR3 is built from 16 residues. CDR1 and CDR2 from the germline V gene are SGHRS and YFSETQ. Losses at the gene ends were 0 bases for V and 4 bases for J; bases not matched to a gene: 5.

The chain is built from TRBV18 and TRBJ1-5; perhaps TRBD1 as D (5 bases). Trimming took 1 base from V and 11 from J, leaving 18 bases between them. The CDR3 has 15 amino acids. Germline-derived CDR1 and CDR2 are KGHSH and LQKENI. CDR3 bases: TGTGCCAGCTCACCACAGGGTGCCCTGCGGGGGGCCCAGCATTTT. Protein: CASSPQGALRGAQHF.

Only one count was recorded for this clone. The chain couples TRBV5-1 to TRBJ2-4, with 7 bases fitting TRBD1. Germline assignment: CDR1 SGHRS and CDR2 YFSETQ. V lost 5 bases to trimming and J lost 2 bases; unmatched junction nucleotides: 10. This CDR3 is 16 amino acids long. The CDR3 region has the DNA TGCGCCAGCAGATACACAGGGGAGAGGACCAAAAACATTCAGTACTTC. Its protein product is CASRYTGERTKNIQYF.

V gene TRBV2 combines with J gene TRBJ1-2, with 9 bases aligning to TRBD1. Germline loops: CDR1 SNHLY, CDR2 FYNNEI. This CDR3 has 15 amino acids. Trimming took 0 bases from V and 6 from J; bases not matched to a gene: 5. Here the CDR3 DNA reads TGTGCCAGCAGTGAAGCGGGACAGGGAATCGATGGCTACACCTTC. Protein product: CASSEAGQGIDGYTF.

The chain is built from TRBV4-3 and TRBJ2-7; unclear D gene. The CDR3 length is 15 residues. The ends were cut back, 4 bases at V and 3 bases at J, with 16 bases in the middle. The germline V gene encodes CDR1 LGHNA and CDR2 YSLEER. The CDR3: CASSLRSVGDYEQYF. CDR3 coding DNA: TGCGCCAGCAGCCTAAGATCCGTAGGAGACTACGAGCAGTACTTC.

J is TRBJ1-6 and V is TRBV13; D is ambiguous. The germline V gene has CDR1 PRHDT and CDR2 FYEKMQ (reference sequence). The CDR3 has 14 amino acids. Trimming left V 5 bases short and J 4 bases short, with 9 bases between. CDR3 sequence (DNA): TGTGCCAGCAGCCCCTACAGATATAATTCACCCCTCCACTTT. It translates to CASSPYRYNSPLHF.